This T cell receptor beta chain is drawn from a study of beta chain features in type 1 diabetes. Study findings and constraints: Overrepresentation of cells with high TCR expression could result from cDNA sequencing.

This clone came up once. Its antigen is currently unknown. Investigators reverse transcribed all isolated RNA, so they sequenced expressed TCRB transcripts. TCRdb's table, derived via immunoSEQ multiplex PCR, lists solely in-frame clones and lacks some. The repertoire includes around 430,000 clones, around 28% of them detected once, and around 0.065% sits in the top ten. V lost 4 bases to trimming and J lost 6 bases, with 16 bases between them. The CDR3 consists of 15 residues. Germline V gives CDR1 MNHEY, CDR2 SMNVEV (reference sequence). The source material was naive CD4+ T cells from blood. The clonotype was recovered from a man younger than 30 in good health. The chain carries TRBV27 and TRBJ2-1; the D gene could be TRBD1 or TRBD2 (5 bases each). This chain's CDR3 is CASSWRRGAGNEQFF. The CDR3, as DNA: TGTGCCAGCAGTTGGCGGAGAGGGGCGGGCAATGAGCAGTTCTTC.